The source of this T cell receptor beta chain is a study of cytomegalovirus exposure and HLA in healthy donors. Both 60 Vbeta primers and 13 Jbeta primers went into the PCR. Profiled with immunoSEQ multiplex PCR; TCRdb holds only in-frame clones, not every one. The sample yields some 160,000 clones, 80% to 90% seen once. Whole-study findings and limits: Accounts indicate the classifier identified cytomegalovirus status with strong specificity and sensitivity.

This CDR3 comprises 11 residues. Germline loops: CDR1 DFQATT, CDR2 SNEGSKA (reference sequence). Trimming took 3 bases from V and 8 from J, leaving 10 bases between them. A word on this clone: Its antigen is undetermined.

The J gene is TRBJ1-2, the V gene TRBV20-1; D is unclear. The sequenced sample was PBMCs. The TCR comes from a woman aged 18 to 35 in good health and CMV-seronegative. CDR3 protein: CSASLRGGYTF. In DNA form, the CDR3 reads TGCAGTGCTAGCCTCCGAGGGGGCTACACCTTC.